This T cell receptor beta chain was captured by sequencing in a study of blood T cells in healthy people across ages. A second PCR of 7 to 11 cycles used a sample-barcoded 5' primer and a J-beta primer mix. TCRdb itself ran the 5' RACE reads through MiXCR, one entry per CDR3 protein. The data contain about 840,000 distinct CDR3 sequences, almost 30% of them singletons. The same specimen was also included in a second study, on T cells of mothers and their children. That paper adds: The output of TCR recombination is shaped by thymic selection similarly in related and unrelated pairs.

The sample comprised blood. The receptor comes from a middle-aged woman in good health.

CDR3 loop: CAGTNSYRDEQYF. Written as DNA, the CDR3 is TGTGCCGGCACTAACTCCTACAGGGACGAGCAGTACTTC. V usage is TRBV12-3 or TRBV12-4 and J usage is TRBJ2-4, with TRBD1 as a possible D gene (6 bases). The DNA end lines up better with TRBJ2-7; the J call may be wrong. The CDR3 is 13 residues long.